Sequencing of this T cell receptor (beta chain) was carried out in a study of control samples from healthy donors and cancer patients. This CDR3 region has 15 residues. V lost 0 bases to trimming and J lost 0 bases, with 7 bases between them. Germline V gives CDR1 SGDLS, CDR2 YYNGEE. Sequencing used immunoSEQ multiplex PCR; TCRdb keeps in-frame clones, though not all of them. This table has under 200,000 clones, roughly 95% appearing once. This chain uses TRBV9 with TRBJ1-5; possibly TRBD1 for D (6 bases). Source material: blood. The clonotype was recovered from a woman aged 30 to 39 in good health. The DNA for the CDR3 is TGTGCCAGCAGCGTAGAGGGGGATAGCAATCAGCCCCAGCATTTT. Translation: CASSVEGDSNQPQHF.